The 20 T cell receptor beta chains below were found in one sample sequenced in a study of early T cells in non-severe SARS-CoV-2 infection. From the 5' RACE reads, TCRdb called clonotypes with MiXCR, one entry per CDR3 protein. Among tens of thousands of distinct CDR3 sequences listed, less than 15% were seen once. Sequences were obtained from whole blood. The receptors were sampled from an adult who was a healthcare worker with PCR-confirmed SARS-CoV-2 infection or an uninfected control (not recorded which).

The J gene is TRBJ2-1, the V gene TRBV5-1; no firm D call. The CDR3 consists of 12 residues. Trimming pared 5 bases from V and 8 bases from J, leaving 11 bases between. Germline CDR1 reads SGHRS; CDR2 reads YFSETQ. The CDR3 nucleotides read TGCGCCAGCAGAAAGGGTTTTGATGAGCAGTTCTTC. Translation gives CASRKGFDEQFF.

There are many counts of this clonotype. The V call is TRBV6-6, the J call TRBJ2-7; tentative D call: TRBD1 (6 bases). V was trimmed by 6 bases and J by 3 bases, leaving 15 bases between them. Looked up from germline, CDR1 is MNHNY and CDR2 is SVGAGI (reference sequence). This CDR3 has 14 residues. The CDR3 DNA reads TGTGCCAGCAGCAGGGGACCCGACCGCTACGAGCAGTACTTC. This encodes CASSRGPDRYEQYF.

This clonotype was seen more than once but under ten times. V usage is TRBV27 and J usage is TRBJ2-3; 8 bases line up with TRBD2. Germline CDR1 MNHEY, CDR2 SMNVEV (reference sequence). The V segment lost 6 bases and the J segment 1 base; nucleotides outside the gene matches: 9. The CDR3 runs to 16 residues. CDR3 nucleotide sequence: TGTGCCAGCAGACTGGAAGGAGCGGGAGGCACAGATACGCAGTATTTT. Its translation is CASRLEGAGGTDTQYF.

CDR3: CASSFSRTWDTGELFF. CDR3 bases: TGTGCCAGCAGCTTTTCACGGACCTGGGACACCGGGGAGCTGTTTTTT. The chain combines TRBV5-6 with TRBJ2-2, with D hard to call. The germline V gene encodes CDR1 SGHDT and CDR2 YYEEEE. This CDR3 spans 16 amino acids. V was trimmed by 2 bases and J by 3 bases, leaving 14 bases between them.

The chain couples TRBV29-1 to TRBJ2-1; 10 bases map to TRBD2. This CDR3 spans 14 amino acids. Germline loops: CDR1 SQVTM, CDR2 ANQGSEA. V shed 1 base and J 11 bases; nucleotides not matched to a gene: 8. The CDR3 is CSVEGASGGGKQFF. The CDR3 coding sequence is TGCAGCGTTGAAGGGGCTAGCGGGGGAGGTAAGCAGTTCTTC.

The chain carries TRBV29-1 and TRBJ1-1; possibly TRBD1 for D (5 bases). V was clipped by 7 bases and J by 0 bases, with 9 bases between them. Germline CDR1 reads SQVTM; CDR2 reads ANQGSEA. This CDR3 region has 12 residues. The CDR3 nucleotides read TGCAGCGCAGGGATGGTGAACACTGAAGCTTTCTTT. Residues: CSAGMVNTEAFF.

Concerning this clonotype itself: A clone one base away is much larger, so this may be a read error. The chain carries TRBV11-2 and TRBJ2-5; D uncertain. The CDR3 runs to 12 residues. Germline V lookup: CDR1 SGHAT, CDR2 FQNNGV. In DNA, the CDR3 is TGTGTCAGCAGCTTAGATGCGGAGACCCAGTACTTC. Translating gives CVSSLDAETQYF.

This clonotype was found a few times. The V gene is TRBV29-1, the J gene TRBJ2-4; TRBD2 might be the D (5 bases). The CDR3 is 11 amino acids. Germline values: CDR1 SQVTM, CDR2 ANQGSEA. Trimming removed 6 bases from V and 4 bases from J, with 7 bases in between. The CDR3 loop is CSVGEKNIQYF. CDR3 coding DNA: TGCAGCGTCGGGGAAAAAAACATTCAGTACTTC.

This clonotype was picked up a small number of times. V gene TRBV20-1 combines with J gene TRBJ2-3; 8 bases are a match to TRBD2. V dropped 0 bases and J dropped 4; count of bases not matched to a gene: 3. Germline V gene data show CDR1 as DFQATT and CDR2 as SNEGSKA (reference sequence). This CDR3 has 14 residues. The CDR3 nucleotides read TGCAGTGCTAGAGATCCGGGACTAGCAGATACGCAGTATTTT. Protein sequence: CSARDPGLADTQYF.

Concerning this clonotype: A read error may be the cause here, since a much bigger clone is one base away. The rearrangement joins TRBV7-8 to TRBJ1-2; D is unresolved. In germline, CDR1 is SGHVS, CDR2 FQNEAQ. CDR3 length: 13 amino acids. CDR3 sequence: CAGSLVDIYGYTF. DNA of the CDR3: TGTGCCGGCAGCTTAGTTGACATCTATGGCTACACCTTC.

On this clonotype itself: Because it lacks the conserved phenylalanine or tryptophan at the end, this CDR3 is likely a read error. The DNA is omitted, as the CDR3 cannot be located on it reliably, and the CDR3 follows TCRdb's listing. J is TRBJ2-7 and V is TRBV6-1; the tabulated D call, TRBD1, remains unverified against the DNA. Germline CDR1 MNHNS, CDR2 SASEGT. Including both end residues, the CDR3 is 12 amino acids long. The CDR3 spells CASSEGAWDRLL.

The V call is TRBV7-8, the J call TRBJ2-5, with D perhaps matching TRBD1 (6 bases). Per germline, CDR1 SGHVS and CDR2 FQNEAQ. The CDR3 has 14 amino acids. Trimming took 6 bases from V and 4 from J, leaving 15 bases between them. This CDR3 reads CASRHRVNSETQYF. The CDR3 DNA sequence: TGTGCCAGCAGGCACAGGGTTAACTCAGAGACCCAGTACTTC.

This sequence joins TRBV5-1 and TRBJ2-7; 8 bases match TRBD2. The CDR3 runs to 15 residues. Per germline, CDR1 SGHRS and CDR2 YFSETQ. V trimming: 4 bases; J trimming: 3 bases; junction bases outside the gene matches: 9. CDR3 amino acids: CASSVAGLGNYEQYF. CDR3 sequence (DNA): TGCGCCAGCAGCGTAGCGGGACTAGGAAACTACGAGCAGTACTTC.

This clonotype was seen a handful of times. The V gene is TRBV27, the J gene TRBJ2-7; D perhaps matches TRBD1 (6 bases). Germline V lookup: CDR1 MNHEY, CDR2 SMNVEV (reference sequence). V gave up 4 bases and J gave up 0 bases, with 16 bases separating them. This CDR3 region has 16 residues. The CDR3 here is CASSSLDSVSSYEQYF. The CDR3, as DNA: TGTGCCAGCAGTTCCTTGGACAGCGTAAGCTCCTACGAGCAGTACTTC.

The chain is built from TRBV4-1 and TRBJ1-2; D remains unclear. The V end lost 0 bases, the J end lost 12 bases, and 14 bases lay between the germline ends. This CDR3 is built from 13 residues. CDR1 MGHRA and CDR2 YSYEKL come from the germline V gene. CDR3 nucleotide sequence: TGCGCCAGCAGCCAAGATGAGAAAGGTTTCCACACCTTC. Protein product: CASSQDEKGFHTF.

There are many counts of this clonotype. V usage is TRBV20-1 and J usage is TRBJ2-7; 8 nucleotides agree with TRBD2. CDR3 length: 15 amino acids. Looked up from germline, CDR1 is DFQATT and CDR2 is SNEGSKA (reference sequence). The V and J ends lost 0 bases and 3 bases, in that order; junction bases with no gene match: 7. This CDR3 reads CSARDLREAIYEQYF. CDR3 bases: TGCAGTGCTAGAGATTTGCGGGAGGCAATCTACGAGCAGTACTTC.

This clonotype was counted between two and nine times. The CDR3 DNA reads TGTGCCAGCAGCCGGGAGGCGGCGTACGAGCAGTACTTC. This encodes CASSREAAYEQYF. The chain employs TRBV5-4 and TRBJ2-7; 7 bases are shared with TRBD2. With V trimmed by 4 bases and J by 4 bases, 5 bases remained unmatched. The length of the CDR3 is 13 residues. Germline CDR1 SGHNT, CDR2 YYREEE (reference sequence).

This clonotype has only a few counts. The J gene is TRBJ2-2, the V gene TRBV12-3 or TRBV12-4; D is unresolved. The CDR3 is 15 residues long. Deletions cut 3 bases from V and 5 bases from J, with 13 bases between. The CDR3 region has the DNA TGTGCCAGCAGTTTCGACTCTATGTTTACCGGGGAGCTGTTTTTT. It yields the protein CASSFDSMFTGELFF.

This rearrangement joins TRBV28 to TRBJ2-7, with 9 bases aligning to TRBD2. The ends lost 6 bases at V and 2 bases at J; junction bases unmatched: 8. The CDR3 covers 15 residues. Germline V gene data show CDR1 as MDHEN and CDR2 as SYDVKM. The CDR3 coding sequence is TGTGCCAGCAGCAAGATAGCGGGAGTTCCCTACGAGCAGTACTTC. Translation gives CASSKIAGVPYEQYF.

This clonotype was recorded a few times. V is TRBV27 and J is TRBJ2-5; no definite D call. This CDR3 is built from 11 residues. Trimming took 7 bases from V and 5 from J, leaving 8 bases between them. In germline, CDR1 is MNHEY, CDR2 SMNVEV (reference sequence). CDR3: CASTLGETQYF. CDR3 sequence (DNA): TGTGCCAGCACCCTAGGGGAGACCCAGTACTTC.